A selection of T cell receptor beta chains follows, all from one sample in a study of a mutant IDH1 vaccine in newly diagnosed glioma. Sequenced by immunoSEQ multiplex PCR; TCRdb stores in-frame clones only, minus some. The table lists about 62,000 clones, 75% to 90% of them singletons. Their antigens remain unidentified. The specimen was PBMCs, collected from a glioma patient whose treatment included an IDH1 peptide vaccine. The source of these receptors is a man in his forties or fifties with glioma. CDR3s include the opening cysteine and the closing phenylalanine or tryptophan. A D gene is named only where the DNA matches it firmly. Rows give clone size only sometimes, using once, few, many, or a class for an expanded clone.

J,size,D,V,CDR3,DNA
TRBJ2-2,.,.,TRBV19,CASSGQGTTGELFF,TGTGCCAGTAGCGGCCAGGGTACCACCGGGGAGCTGTTTTTT
TRBJ1-2,.,.,TRBV9,CASSGRLVRGYTF,TGTGCCAGCAGCGGGCGACTCGTAAGGGGCTACACCTTC
TRBJ1-5,.,.,TRBV30,CAWNLGDGDQPQHF,TGTGCCTGGAATTTAGGGGATGGAGATCAGCCCCAGCATTTT
TRBJ2-7,.,.,TRBV13,CASSSEGSGGYEQYF,TGTGCCAGCAGCTCAGAGGGTAGTGGGGGATACGAGCAGTACTTC
TRBJ1-1,.,.,TRBV7-6,CASSLEGLAEAFF,TGTGCCAGCAGCTTAGAAGGGTTGGCTGAAGCTTTCTTT
TRBJ2-7,once,TRBD2,TRBV5-4,CASAPGSGSSYEQYF,TGTGCCAGCGCCCCGGGTAGCGGGAGCTCCTACGAGCAGTACTTC
TRBJ2-1,once,.,TRBV18,CASSPAGYNEQFF,TGTGCCAGCTCACCGGCCGGTTACAATGAGCAGTTCTTC
TRBJ1-3,.,TRBD1,TRBV28,CASSLLNRGFSGNTIYF,TGTGCCAGCAGTTTACTGAACAGGGGATTCTCTGGAAACACCATATATTTT
TRBJ2-2,.,.,TRBV14,CASRAVNTGELFF,TGTGCCAGCAGGGCCGTAAACACCGGGGAGCTGTTTTTT
TRBJ2-3,.,.,TRBV4-2,CASSQDYRTDTQYF,TGTGCCAGCAGCCAAGATTACCGCACAGATACGCAGTATTTT
TRBJ2-7,.,.,TRBV25-1,CASSEGWDREQYF,TGTGCCAGCAGTGAAGGGTGGGATAGGGAGCAGTACTTC
TRBJ2-5,few,TRBD2,TRBV5-4,CASSSGGAGETQYF,TGTGCCAGCAGTAGCGGGGGGGCCGGGGAGACCCAGTACTTC
TRBJ1-4,.,.,TRBV28,CASSLGGVDEKLFF,TGTGCCAGCAGTTTGGGGGGTGTGGATGAAAAACTGTTTTTT
TRBJ2-1,.,.,TRBV9,CASSVDGGWSEQFF,TGTGCCAGCAGCGTGGACGGCGGGTGGAGTGAGCAGTTCTTC
TRBJ2-7,.,.,TRBV7-9,CASSLSPTGPESSYEQYF,TGTGCCAGCAGCTTGTCCCCGACTGGGCCGGAGTCCTCCTACGAGCAGTACTTC
TRBJ1-1,.,.,TRBV5-1,CASRGGENTEAFF,TGCGCCAGCAGGGGCGGCGAGAACACTGAAGCTTTCTTT
TRBJ1-2,once,.,TRBV5-8,CASSLPRERFGLTF,TGTGCCAGCAGCCTCCCGAGGGAACGGTTTGGTTTGACCTTC
TRBJ2-3,.,TRBD2,TRBV5-1,CASSFWDYPSTDTQYF,TGCGCCAGCAGCTTCTGGGACTACCCTAGCACAGATACGCAGTATTTT
TRBJ2-3,.,.,TRBV10-1,CASRGPGAADTQYF,TGCGCCAGCAGGGGGCCGGGGGCGGCAGATACGCAGTATTTT
TRBJ1-1,.,.,TRBV21-1,CASSMSRPGGGAVLKSEAFF,TGTGCCAGCAGCATGAGTCGCCCAGGAGGGGGGGCAGTTTTAAAATCTGAAGCTTTCTTT
TRBJ2-1,medium-sized,TRBD1,TRBV28,CAGGGTGGWNEQFF,TGTGCCGGGGGCGGGACAGGGGGCTGGAATGAGCAGTTCTTC
TRBJ2-3,.,.,TRBV2,CASSELLAGTQYF,TGTGCCAGCAGTGAACTGCTCGCGGGGACGCAGTATTTT
TRBJ1-5,.,.,TRBV28,CASSPRGGPTQPQHF,TGTGCCAGCAGCCCGAGGGGGGGCCCGACTCAGCCCCAGCATTTT
TRBJ1-5,.,.,TRBV28,CASSWRDQPQHF,TGTGCCAGCAGTTGGCGGGATCAGCCCCAGCATTTT
TRBJ2-1,.,.,TRBV6-4,CASSDTGIPGNEQFF,TGTGCCAGCAGTGACACCGGGATCCCAGGAAATGAGCAGTTCTTC
TRBJ2-7,.,.,TRBV20-1,CSASSSYEQYF,TGCAGTGCTTCGAGCTCCTACGAGCAGTACTTC
TRBJ1-1,.,.,TRBV7-6,CASSLGGVNTEAFF,TGTGCCAGCAGCTTAGGGGGGGTGAACACTGAAGCTTTCTTT
TRBJ2-2,few,TRBD2,TRBV7-9,CASSSPLAGAGELFF,TGTGCCAGCAGCTCCCCATTAGCGGGAGCCGGGGAGCTGTTTTTT
TRBJ2-1,.,TRBD1,TRBV11-2,CASSHRGLSYNEQFF,TGTGCCAGCAGCCACAGGGGGCTCTCCTACAATGAGCAGTTCTTC
TRBJ2-1,.,.,TRBV28,CASSFRAGEQFF,TGTGCCAGCAGTTTCCGTGCAGGGGAGCAGTTCTTC
TRBJ1-2,.,.,TRBV28,CASRFLSGGEYGYTF,TGTGCCAGCAGGTTCCTGAGTGGGGGGGAATATGGCTACACCTTC
TRBJ1-2,few,.,TRBV13,CASSLGRGSGGYTF,TGTGCCAGCAGCTTAGGCCGGGGGAGCGGGGGCTACACCTTC
TRBJ2-5,.,TRBD1,TRBV2,CASTVSGTGSETQYF,TGTGCCAGCACAGTCTCCGGGACAGGGTCAGAGACCCAGTACTTC
TRBJ2-5,.,.,TRBV6-4,CASTVRAHQETQYF,TGTGCCAGCACGGTGAGGGCCCACCAAGAGACCCAGTACTTC
TRBJ2-2,.,.,TRBV11-3,CASSGGGTGELFF,TGTGCCAGCAGCGGCGGCGGCACCGGGGAGCTGTTTTTT
TRBJ2-3,.,TRBD2,TRBV11-3,CASSLETSGGATQYF,TGTGCCAGCAGCTTAGAAACTAGCGGGGGGGCAACGCAGTATTTT
TRBJ2-1,.,.,TRBV28,CASSVPRGTNNEQFF,TGTGCCAGCAGTGTACCGCGGGGTACCAACAATGAGCAGTTCTTC
TRBJ2-3,.,.,TRBV7-2,CASSLGSSTDTQYF,TGTGCCAGCAGCTTAGGATCTAGCACAGATACGCAGTATTTT
TRBJ2-5,.,TRBD2,TRBV9,CASSVGGGSVQETQYF,TGTGCCAGCAGCGTAGGGGGAGGGTCGGTCCAAGAGACCCAGTACTTC
TRBJ2-5,once,.,TRBV19,CASRAGETQYF,TGTGCCAGTAGGGCCGGAGAGACCCAGTACTTC
TRBJ2-7,.,TRBD2,TRBV27,CASSFKGGIAGVYEQYF,TGTGCCAGCAGTTTTAAGGGCGGGATAGCGGGGGTTTACGAGCAGTACTTC
TRBJ2-5,.,.,TRBV28,CASSHGPDETQYF,TGTGCCAGCAGCCATGGCCCGGACGAGACCCAGTACTTC
TRBJ2-1,.,.,TRBV18,CASSPIRDRTRDEQFF,TGTGCCAGCTCACCAATCCGGGACAGGACTAGAGATGAGCAGTTCTTC
TRBJ2-7,few,.,TRBV11-3,CASSPHPSSYEQYF,TGTGCCAGCAGCCCCCATCCAAGCTCCTACGAGCAGTACTTC
TRBJ2-5,.,.,TRBV15,CATSRPRETQYF,TGTGCCACCAGCAGACCCCGGGAGACCCAGTACTTC
TRBJ2-1,.,TRBD1,TRBV4-2,CASSPWTGFYNEQFF,TGTGCCAGCAGCCCATGGACAGGTTTTTACAATGAGCAGTTCTTC
TRBJ2-5,once,.,TRBV11-2,CASSSSGGETQYF,TGTGCCAGCAGCTCCTCTGGAGGAGAGACCCAGTACTTC
TRBJ2-4,.,.,TRBV10-3,CAISGEGAKNIQYF,TGTGCCATCAGTGGTGAGGGAGCCAAAAACATTCAGTACTTC
TRBJ2-2,medium-sized,TRBD1,TRBV19,CASTHRDRGLRELFF,TGTGCCAGTACACACCGGGACAGGGGTTTAAGGGAGCTGTTTTTT
TRBJ2-5,.,.,TRBV7-3,CASSLDSGVQETQYF,TGTGCCAGCAGCTTGGACAGCGGGGTCCAAGAGACCCAGTACTTC
TRBJ2-7,.,.,TRBV9,CASSESYGGSDEQYF,TGTGCCAGCAGCGAGAGCTACGGGGGTAGTGACGAGCAGTACTTC
TRBJ2-7,few,TRBD1,TRBV6-1,CASSNTGGGYEQYF,TGTGCCAGCAGTAACACAGGGGGCGGGTACGAGCAGTACTTC